Listed here are 10 T cell receptor beta chains from one sample, sequenced in a study of regulatory T cells in long-lasting Graves disease. The time point: newly diagnosed GD, antithyroid drugs for less than 3 months. Researchers made the TCR library from RNA that was extracted from PBMCs. To make TCR beta libraries, researchers used iRepertoire HTBI primers and Arm-PCR of CDR3 regions. A single record per CDR3 protein comes from TCRdb applying MiXCR to the multiplex PCR reads. The sample consists of a few hundred thousand distinct CDR3 sequences, 11% to 15% of them appearing once. The same specimen was also included in a second study, on T cells in Graves' hyperthyroidism and ophthalmopathy.

Sequencing used peripheral blood mononuclear cells (PBMCs), obtained at new diagnosis, from a patient treated with antithyroid drugs. The receptors were sampled from a woman in her 50s with Graves disease.

This clonotype was seen repeatedly, ten times or more. The rearrangement links TRBV28 to TRBJ2-1; 9 nucleotides line up with TRBD1. The CDR3 spans 14 residues. V shed 7 bases and J 8 bases; nucleotides not matched to a gene: 9. In germline, CDR1 is MDHEN, CDR2 SYDVKM. The CDR3 DNA follows: TGTGCCAGCACGAGGACAGGGGCCGGGGATGAGCAGTTCTTC. It is translated as CASTRTGAGDEQFF.

This clonotype has more than one count but fewer than ten. The V and J genes are TRBV7-2 and TRBJ1-2; D is unresolved. This CDR3 is 15 amino acids long. Trimming took 1 base from V and 4 from J, leaving 13 bases between them. The germline gives CDR1 SGHTA, CDR2 FQGNSA. The chain's CDR3 is CASSLVVSWSYGYTF. The CDR3 nucleotides are TGTGCCAGCAGCTTAGTGGTCAGTTGGAGCTATGGCTACACCTTC. The variable domain in full, completed from reference TRBV7-2 and TRBJ1-2, reads GAGVSQSPSNKVTEKGKDVELRCDPISGHTALYWYRQSLGQGLEFLIYFQGNSAPDKSGLPSDRFSAERTGGSVSTLTIQRTQQEDSAVYLCASSLVVSWSYGYTFGSGTRLTVV.

This clonotype was seen ten or more times. The rearrangement uses TRBV20-1 and TRBJ2-5; D is perhaps TRBD1 (6 bases). Trimming took off 0 bases at V and 2 bases at J, with 7 bases between the two ends. The length of the CDR3 is 13 residues. Germline assignment: CDR1 DFQATT and CDR2 SNEGSKA (reference sequence). CDR3: CSARDGTQETQYF. As DNA, the CDR3 is TGCAGTGCTAGAGACGGGACACAAGAGACCCAGTACTTC.

This clonotype was detected many times. The chain has TRBV9 and TRBJ2-7; TRBD1 matches at 7 bases. The CDR3 contains 15 residues. Trimming at V came to 4 bases and at J to 6 bases, leaving 13 bases not matched to a gene. Germline CDR1 reads SGDLS; CDR2 reads YYNGEE. CDR3 sequence reads: CASSTGTADEGEQYF. The DNA for the CDR3 is TGTGCCAGCAGCACCGGGACAGCCGACGAGGGCGAGCAGTACTTC.

This clonotype was found many times. V usage is TRBV18 and J usage is TRBJ1-1; the D is unclear. Germline CDR1 is KGHSH and CDR2 is LQKENI. V lost 3 bases, J lost 1 base, and 12 bases lay in between. This CDR3 is built from 15 residues. The CDR3 bases are TGTGCCAGCTCACCTGCTGAGTGGGGGAACACTGAAGCTTTCTTT. Encoded protein: CASSPAEWGNTEAFF.

This clonotype was seen a handful of times. The chain recombines TRBV9 with TRBJ2-2; D is tentatively TRBD1 or TRBD2 (5 bases each). CDR3 length: 15 amino acids. Germline CDR1 reads SGDLS; CDR2 reads YYNGEE. V was clipped by 3 bases and J by 4 bases, with 13 bases between them. The CDR3 region is CASSETGAPTGELFF. The CDR3 DNA is TGTGCCAGCAGCGAGACCGGGGCCCCCACCGGGGAGCTGTTTTTT. Looking up the rest from reference TRBV9 and TRBJ2-2 gives the full variable domain: DSGVTQTPKHLITATGQRVTLRCSPRSGDLSVYWYQQSLDQGLQFLIQYYNGEERAKGNILERFSAQQFPDLHSELNLSSLELGDSALYFCASSETGAPTGELFFGEGSRLTVL.

V usage is TRBV28 and J usage is TRBJ2-7, with 13 bases that match TRBD2. J was trimmed by 2 bases and V by 6 bases; bases with no gene match: 7. The CDR3 has 16 residues. Germline V gene lookup returns CDR1 MDHEN and CDR2 SYDVKM. The CDR3 nucleotides are TGTGCCAGCAGCCAGGGGGGGACTAGCGGGACCTACGAGCAGTACTTC. This sequence encodes CASSQGGTSGTYEQYF.

Ten or more counts support this clonotype. The chain has TRBV28 and TRBJ1-6; the D is unclear. The CDR3 consists of 14 residues. In germline, CDR1 is MDHEN, CDR2 SYDVKM. Trimming pared 6 bases from V and 4 bases from J, leaving 10 bases between. The CDR3 DNA is TGTGCCAGCAGCCGGAGCAGTTATAATTCACCCCTCCACTTT. Its translation: CASSRSSYNSPLHF. Full variable domain (rest looked up from reference TRBV28 and TRBJ1-6): DVKVTQSSRYLVKRTGEKVFLECVQDMDHENMFWYRQDPGLGLRLIYFSYDVKMKEKGDIPEGYSVSREKKERFSLILESASTNQTSMYLCASSRSSYNSPLHFGNGTRLTVT.

Many counts were recorded for this clonotype. V and J are TRBV20-1 and TRBJ2-1; 8 bases match TRBD1. Per the germline V gene, CDR1 is DFQATT and CDR2 is SNEGSKA (reference sequence). The CDR3 contains 11 residues. In nucleotides, the CDR3 is TGCAGACCCACAGGGGGCAATGAGCAGTTCTTC. Translating it yields CRPTGGNEQFF.

This clonotype was picked up many times. The chain is built from TRBV11-2 and TRBJ2-1, with D unclear. V dropped 4 bases and J dropped 9 bases, with 13 bases sitting between them. Germline assignment: CDR1 SGHAT and CDR2 FQNNGV. This CDR3 has 13 amino acids. CDR3 in DNA: TGTGCCAGCAGCTCGAGCCCATTGACTGAGCAGTTCTTC. This gives the protein CASSSSPLTEQFF.